The 15 T cell receptor beta chains below all came from one sample that was sequenced in a study of regulatory T cells in long-lasting Graves disease. Arm-PCR with iRepertoire HTBI primers amplified the CDR3 regions for these TCR beta libraries. One entry per CDR3 protein results from TCRdb running MiXCR on the multiplex PCR reads. The table lists about 540,000 distinct CDR3 sequences, roughly 14% of them singletons. As for time point: newly diagnosed GD, antithyroid drugs for less than 3 months. Isolated PBMC RNA provided the starting material for the TCR library. The data also belong to a second study, concerning T cells in Graves' hyperthyroidism and ophthalmopathy.

Sequencing used peripheral blood mononuclear cells (PBMCs), obtained at new diagnosis, from a patient treated with antithyroid drugs. These TCRs come from a man aged 25-45 years with Graves disease.

The chain couples TRBV2 to TRBJ2-5; 9 bases match TRBD2. The J segment lost 5 bases and the V segment lost 5 bases, leaving 15 bases of the junction unmatched. Germline-derived CDR1 and CDR2 are SNHLY and FYNNEI. This CDR3 has 17 amino acids. The CDR3 coding sequence is TGTGCCAGCAGTCCTGGACTAGCGTTCTCCAAGGGGGAGACCCAGTACTTC. It codes for CASSPGLAFSKGETQYF.

V is TRBV6-4 and J is TRBJ2-2; 9 nucleotides agree with TRBD1. From germline, CDR1 is MRHNA and CDR2 SNTAGT. V lost 3 bases, J lost 2 bases, and 4 bases stayed unmatched. The CDR3 length is 16 residues. This CDR3 reads CASSEGTGFNTGELFF. The CDR3 region has the DNA TGTGCCAGCAGTGAAGGGACAGGGTTTAACACCGGGGAGCTGTTTTTT.

With respect to this clonotype: Just one base apart from a much larger clone, this may be a read error. The V and J genes are TRBV30 and TRBJ2-7; TRBD1 or TRBD2 may be the D gene (5 bases each). The V gene's germline CDR1 is GTSNPN and CDR2 SVGIG (reference sequence). The CDR3 is made up of 14 amino acids. Trimming took 3 bases from V and 2 from J, leaving 14 bases between them. CDR3 loop: CAWSPRGTTYEQYF. In DNA form, the CDR3 reads TGTGCCTGGAGCCCCAGAGGGACGACCTACGAGCAGTACTTC.

About this clonotype itself: With a much larger clone just one base away, this may be a read error. The rearrangement joins TRBV3-1 to TRBJ2-1; 11 bases are shared with TRBD2. V shed 6 bases and J 8 bases; nucleotides not matched to a gene: 3. This CDR3 region has 13 residues. Germline CDR1 and CDR2: LGHDT and YNNKEL (reference sequence). CDR3 region: CASRLAGGYEQFF. As DNA, the CDR3 is TGTGCCAGCAGGCTAGCGGGAGGCTATGAGCAGTTCTTC.

V and J are TRBV19 and TRBJ2-6; a weak D match, TRBD2 (5 bases). This CDR3 is 18 amino acids long. Germline CDR1 LNHDA, CDR2 SQIVND (reference sequence). Deletions cut 7 bases from V and 2 bases from J, with 21 bases between. Here the CDR3 reads CASTRLGSSITGANVLTF. DNA for the CDR3: TGTGCCAGTACCCGCTTGGGGAGCTCTATTACTGGGGCCAACGTCCTGACTTTC.

This clonotype was counted only a few times. This rearrangement joins TRBV24-1 to TRBJ1-6, with D uncertain. V was pared by 6 bases and J by 7 bases, with 12 bases between. This CDR3 is built from 14 residues. The V gene's germline CDR1 is KGHDR and CDR2 SFDVKD. The CDR3 coding sequence is TGTGCCACCAGTACCAACACGGGGAATTCACCCCTCCACTTT. Translation: CATSTNTGNSPLHF.

This chain connects TRBV11-2 to TRBJ1-5; 9 nucleotides match TRBD1. V trimming: 4 bases; J trimming: 6 bases; junction bases outside the gene matches: 4. Looked up from germline, CDR1 is SGHAT and CDR2 is FQNNGV. The CDR3 is made up of 14 amino acids. CDR3 residues: CASSSETGGQPQHF. The CDR3 DNA reads as TGTGCCAGCAGCTCCGAGACAGGGGGTCAGCCCCAGCATTTT.

There are a few counts of this clonotype. The CDR3 protein is CAISKTSGPYEQYF. For the CDR3, the DNA is TGTGCCATCAGTAAGACTAGCGGCCCCTACGAGCAGTACTTC. V usage is TRBV10-3 and J usage is TRBJ2-7; 9 bases fit TRBD2. V lost 5 bases and J lost 2; bases outside the gene matches: 4. The CDR3 loop spans 14 amino acids. Germline V gives CDR1 ENHRY, CDR2 SYGVKD.

This clonotype appeared many times. This chain joins TRBV18 and TRBJ2-4; D is possibly TRBD2 (7 bases). Deletions cut 1 base from V and 8 bases from J, with 18 bases between. Germline values: CDR1 KGHSH, CDR2 LQKENI. CDR3 length equals 16 residues. DNA for the CDR3: TGTGCCAGCTCACCACAGCCAGGGGAGGGTTTGGACATTCAGTACTTC. This encodes CASSPQPGEGLDIQYF.

This clonotype was detected a few times. This chain links TRBV30 with TRBJ2-7; 7 bases fit TRBD2. Germline assignment: CDR1 GTSNPN and CDR2 SVGIG (reference sequence). This CDR3 is built from 13 residues. V dropped 3 bases and J dropped 3; count of bases not matched to a gene: 5. DNA for the CDR3: TGTGCCTGGAGAAGTGGGGGGGTCTACGAGCAGTACTTC. As protein: CAWRSGGVYEQYF.

This clonotype was recorded once. The V gene is TRBV5-4, the J gene TRBJ1-2, with a possible D match to TRBD1 (6 bases). The CDR3 totals 13 residues. Per the germline V gene, CDR1 is SGHNT and CDR2 is YYREEE (reference sequence). V was trimmed by 0 bases and J by 6 bases, leaving 9 bases between them. CDR3 sequence: CASSLAGVDGYTF. DNA of the CDR3: TGTGCCAGCAGCTTGGCAGGGGTGGATGGCTACACCTTC.

The sample holds many counts of this clonotype. The chain carries TRBV18 and TRBJ1-4; unclear D gene. CDR1 and CDR2 from the germline V gene are KGHSH and LQKENI. CDR3 length: 14 residues. The ends were cut back, 2 bases at V and 2 bases at J, with 6 bases in the middle. CDR3: CASSPGITNEKLFF. CDR3 in DNA: TGTGCCAGCTCACCAGGGATCACTAATGAAAAACTGTTTTTT.

At least ten counts were recorded for this clonotype. The chain carries TRBV28 and TRBJ2-7; 7 nucleotides agree with TRBD1. J was trimmed by 6 bases and V by 5 bases; bases with no gene match: 16. The CDR3 covers 16 residues. Germline CDR1 reads MDHEN; CDR2 reads SYDVKM. The CDR3 spells CASSAVLTGPQGEQYF. For the CDR3, the DNA is TGTGCCAGCAGTGCAGTATTGACAGGGCCTCAAGGCGAGCAGTACTTC.

This clonotype was counted between two and nine times. The chain uses TRBV5-4 and TRBJ2-1, with 10 bases identical to TRBD2. Trimming took 4 bases from V and 0 from J; bases not matched to a gene: 16. Germline V lookup: CDR1 SGHNT, CDR2 YYREEE (reference sequence). The CDR3 contains 20 residues. The CDR3 bases are TGTGCCAGCAGCCCCCTTAGAGGAGCGGGAGGGCCAATCTCCTACAATGAGCAGTTCTTC. It translates to CASSPLRGAGGPISYNEQFF. The entire variable domain, with the rest obtained from reference TRBV5-4 and TRBJ2-1, is as follows: ETGVTQSPTHLIKTRGQQVTLRCSSQSGHNTVSWYQQALGQGPQFIFQYYREEENGRGNFPPRFSGLQFPNYSSELNVNALELDDSALYLCASSPLRGAGGPISYNEQFFGPGTRLTVL.

This clonotype came up many times. The rearrangement uses TRBV7-9 and TRBJ2-7; TRBD2 aligns across 14 bases. CDR1 and CDR2 (germline): SEHNR, FQNEAQ (reference sequence). CDR3 length: 16 residues. Losses at the gene ends were 5 bases for V and 7 bases for J; bases not matched to a gene: 10. The CDR3 reads CASSRSGGTSGSEQYF. The CDR3 nucleotides read TGTGCCAGCAGCCGATCCGGTGGGACTAGCGGGAGTGAGCAGTACTTC.